The present TCR beta chain was sequenced within a study of cytomegalovirus exposure and HLA in healthy donors. Overall study findings and caveats: Data from an earlier analysis indicated that most TCR beta V segments were productive either about 90% or about 30% of the time. Reports credit the classifier with highly specific, highly sensitive diagnosis of cytomegalovirus status. The study reported that TCR beta sequences accurately predicted HLA-A and HLA-B alleles in most subjects.

Note on this clone: Its cognate antigen is unknown.

Germline V gives CDR1 SGHVS, CDR2 FQNEAQ. With 2 bases clipped from V and 1 base from J, the junction kept 2 bases outside the gene matches. The CDR3 covers 16 residues. The PCR used 60 Vbeta and 13 Jbeta primers. TCRdb keeps only in-frame clones here, not all; method: immunoSEQ multiplex PCR. The repertoire holds approximately 120,000 clones, with 80% to 90% as singletons. Healthy bone marrow donors supplied every sample. This chain joins TRBV7-8 and TRBJ2-2, with 9 bases identical to TRBD1. The TCR comes from a woman in her thirties in good health and CMV-seronegative. The sequencing sample was made of PBMCs. DNA of the CDR3: TGTGCCAGCAGCTTACGGGACAGGGTGAACACCGGGGAGCTGTTTTTT. Its protein is CASSLRDRVNTGELFF.